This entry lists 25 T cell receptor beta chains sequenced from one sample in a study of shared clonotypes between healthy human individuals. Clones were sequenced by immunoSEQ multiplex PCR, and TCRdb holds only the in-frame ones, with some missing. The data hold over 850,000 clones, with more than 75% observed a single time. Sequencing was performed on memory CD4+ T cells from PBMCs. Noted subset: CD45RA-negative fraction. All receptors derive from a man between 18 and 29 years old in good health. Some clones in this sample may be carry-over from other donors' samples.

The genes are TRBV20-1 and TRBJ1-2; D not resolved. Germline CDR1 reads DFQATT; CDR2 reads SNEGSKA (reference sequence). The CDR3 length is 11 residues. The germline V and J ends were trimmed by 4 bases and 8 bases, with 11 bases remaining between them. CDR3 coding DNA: TGCAGTGCTAAGGAGGGAAGGGGCTACACCTTC. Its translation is CSAKEGRGYTF.

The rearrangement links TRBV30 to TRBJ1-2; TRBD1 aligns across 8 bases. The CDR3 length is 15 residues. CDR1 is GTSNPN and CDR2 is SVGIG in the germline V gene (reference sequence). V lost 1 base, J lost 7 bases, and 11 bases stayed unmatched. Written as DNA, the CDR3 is TGTGCCTGGAGTGGGACAGGGAGGCTTAATGGTGGCTACACCTTC. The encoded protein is CAWSGTGRLNGGYTF. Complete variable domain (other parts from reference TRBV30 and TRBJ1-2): SQTIHQWPATLVQPVGSPLSLECTVEGTSNPNLYWYRQAAGRGLQLLFYSVGIGQISSEVPQNLSASRPQDRQFILSSKKLLLSDSGFYLCAWSGTGRLNGGYTFGSGTRLTVV.

The CDR3 DNA reads TGTGCCAGCAGCTTGCTAGCGGGGGACCGGGCTACGCAGTATTTT. Encoded protein: CASSLLAGDRATQYF. The rearrangement links TRBV11-2 to TRBJ2-3; 10 nucleotides match TRBD2. The trim removed 3 bases at V and 8 bases at J, leaving 8 bases unmatched. Germline CDR1 is SGHAT and CDR2 is FQNNGV. The CDR3 has 15 amino acids.

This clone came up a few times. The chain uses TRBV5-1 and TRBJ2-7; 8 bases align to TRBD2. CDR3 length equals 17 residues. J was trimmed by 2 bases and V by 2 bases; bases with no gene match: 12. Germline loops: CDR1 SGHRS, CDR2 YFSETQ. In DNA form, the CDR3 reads TGCGCCAGCAGCTTTCGAATCGGGAGGGCTCGAACCTACGAGCAGTACTTC. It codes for CASSFRIGRARTYEQYF. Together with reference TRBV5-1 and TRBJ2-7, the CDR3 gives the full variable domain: KAGVTQTPRYLIKTRGQQVTLSCSPISGHRSVSWYQQTPGQGLQFLFEYFSETQRNKGNFPGRFSGRQFSNSRSEMNVSTLELGDSALYLCASSFRIGRARTYEQYFGPGTRLTVT.

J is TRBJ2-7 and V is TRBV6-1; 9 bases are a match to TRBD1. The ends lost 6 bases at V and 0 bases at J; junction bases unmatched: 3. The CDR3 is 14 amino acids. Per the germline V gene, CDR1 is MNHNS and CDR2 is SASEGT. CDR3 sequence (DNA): TGTGCCAGCAGGCGGGACAGGGACTCCTACGAGCAGTACTTC. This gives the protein CASRRDRDSYEQYF.

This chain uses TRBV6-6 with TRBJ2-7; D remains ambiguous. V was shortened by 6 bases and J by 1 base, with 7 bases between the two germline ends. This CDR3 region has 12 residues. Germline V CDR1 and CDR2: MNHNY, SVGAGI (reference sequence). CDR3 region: CASSLISYEQYF. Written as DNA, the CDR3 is TGTGCCAGCAGCCTCATATCCTACGAGCAGTACTTC.

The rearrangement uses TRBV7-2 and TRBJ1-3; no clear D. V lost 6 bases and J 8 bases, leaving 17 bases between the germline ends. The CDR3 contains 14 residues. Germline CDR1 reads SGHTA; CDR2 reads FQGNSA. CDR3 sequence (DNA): TGTGCCAGCAGACAGCCCCGGGAGACGCACACCATATATTTT. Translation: CASRQPRETHTIYF. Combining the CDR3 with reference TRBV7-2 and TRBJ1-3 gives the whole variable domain GAGVSQSPSNKVTEKGKDVELRCDPISGHTALYWYRQSLGQGLEFLIYFQGNSAPDKSGLPSDRFSAERTGGSVSTLTIQRTQQEDSAVYLCASRQPRETHTIYFGEGSWLTVV.

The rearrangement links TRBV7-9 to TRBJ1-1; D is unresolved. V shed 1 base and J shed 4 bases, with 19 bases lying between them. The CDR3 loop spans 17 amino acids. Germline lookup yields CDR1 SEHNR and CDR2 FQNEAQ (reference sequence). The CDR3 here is CASSLGRLRQLRTEAFF. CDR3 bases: TGTGCCAGCAGCTTAGGCCGACTCCGACAACTTCGCACTGAAGCTTTCTTT.

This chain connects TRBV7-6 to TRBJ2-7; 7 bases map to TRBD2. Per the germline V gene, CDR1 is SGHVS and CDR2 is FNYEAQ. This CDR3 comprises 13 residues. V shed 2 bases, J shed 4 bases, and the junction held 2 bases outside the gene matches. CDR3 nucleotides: TGTGCCAGCAGCTTAACGGGAGGTTACGAGCAGTACTTC. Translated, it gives CASSLTGGYEQYF.

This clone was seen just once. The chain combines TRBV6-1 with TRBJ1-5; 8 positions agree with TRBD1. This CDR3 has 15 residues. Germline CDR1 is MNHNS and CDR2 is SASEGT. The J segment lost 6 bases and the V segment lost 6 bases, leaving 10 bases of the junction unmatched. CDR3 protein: CASSLDRGLTQPQHF. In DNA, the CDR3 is TGTGCCAGCAGCCTCGACAGGGGACTGACTCAGCCCCAGCATTTT.

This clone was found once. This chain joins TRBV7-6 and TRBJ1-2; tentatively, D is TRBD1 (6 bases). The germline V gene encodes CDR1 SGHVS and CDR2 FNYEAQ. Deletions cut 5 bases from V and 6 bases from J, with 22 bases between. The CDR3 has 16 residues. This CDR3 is CASSANLGGAVDGYTF. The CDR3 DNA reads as TGTGCCAGCAGCGCAAACCTGGGGGGGGCGGTAGATGGCTACACCTTC.

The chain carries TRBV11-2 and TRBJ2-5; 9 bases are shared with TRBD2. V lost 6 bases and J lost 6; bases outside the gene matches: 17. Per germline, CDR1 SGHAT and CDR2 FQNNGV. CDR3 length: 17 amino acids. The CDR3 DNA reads TGTGCCAGCAGTTTCAAGCCGGGACTAGCAACCCCCAAGACCCAGTACTTC. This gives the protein CASSFKPGLATPKTQYF.

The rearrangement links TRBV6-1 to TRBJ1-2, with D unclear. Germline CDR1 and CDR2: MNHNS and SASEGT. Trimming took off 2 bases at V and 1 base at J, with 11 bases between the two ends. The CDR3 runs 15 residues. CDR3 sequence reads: CASSEKPMINYGYTF. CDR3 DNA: TGTGCCAGCAGTGAAAAACCGATGATTAACTATGGCTACACCTTC.

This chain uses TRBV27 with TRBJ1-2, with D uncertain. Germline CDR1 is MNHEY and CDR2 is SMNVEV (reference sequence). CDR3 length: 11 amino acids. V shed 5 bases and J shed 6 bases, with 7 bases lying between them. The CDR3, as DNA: TGTGCCAGCAGTGGGCGCGATGGCTACACCTTC. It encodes CASSGRDGYTF.

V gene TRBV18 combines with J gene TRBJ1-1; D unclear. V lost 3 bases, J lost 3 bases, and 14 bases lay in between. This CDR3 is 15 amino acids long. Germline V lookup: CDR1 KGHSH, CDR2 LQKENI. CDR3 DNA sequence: TGTGCCAGCTCACCTTTACAGACGTTGCACACTGAAGCTTTCTTT. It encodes CASSPLQTLHTEAFF.

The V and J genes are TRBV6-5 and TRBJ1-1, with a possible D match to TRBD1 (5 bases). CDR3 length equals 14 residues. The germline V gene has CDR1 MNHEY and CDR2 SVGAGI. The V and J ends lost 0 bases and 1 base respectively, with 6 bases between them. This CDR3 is CASSYSDRNTEAFF. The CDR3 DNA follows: TGTGCCAGCAGTTACTCTGACAGGAACACTGAAGCTTTCTTT.

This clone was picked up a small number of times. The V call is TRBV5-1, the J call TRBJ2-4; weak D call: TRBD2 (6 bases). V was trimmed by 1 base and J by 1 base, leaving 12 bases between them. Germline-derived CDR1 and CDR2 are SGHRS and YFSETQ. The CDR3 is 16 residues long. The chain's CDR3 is CASSLSGDVAKNIQYF. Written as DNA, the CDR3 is TGCGCCAGCAGCTTGTCGGGGGACGTTGCCAAAAACATTCAGTACTTC. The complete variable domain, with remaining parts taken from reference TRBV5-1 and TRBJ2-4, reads KAGVTQTPRYLIKTRGQQVTLSCSPISGHRSVSWYQQTPGQGLQFLFEYFSETQRNKGNFPGRFSGRQFSNSRSEMNVSTLELGDSALYLCASSLSGDVAKNIQYFGAGTRLSVL.

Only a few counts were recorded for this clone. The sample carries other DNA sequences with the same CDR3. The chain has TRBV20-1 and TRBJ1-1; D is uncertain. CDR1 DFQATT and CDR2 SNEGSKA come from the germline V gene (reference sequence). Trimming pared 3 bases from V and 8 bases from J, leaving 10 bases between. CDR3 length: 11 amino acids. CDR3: CSASRREEAFF. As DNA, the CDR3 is TGCAGTGCTAGTCGGCGGGAAGAAGCTTTCTTT.

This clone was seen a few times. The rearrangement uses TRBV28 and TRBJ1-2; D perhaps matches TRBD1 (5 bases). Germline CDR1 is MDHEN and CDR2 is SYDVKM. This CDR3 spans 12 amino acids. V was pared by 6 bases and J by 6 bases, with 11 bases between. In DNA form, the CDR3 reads TGTGCCAGCAGCCTGCTAGGGGATGGCTACACCTTC. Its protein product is CASSLLGDGYTF.

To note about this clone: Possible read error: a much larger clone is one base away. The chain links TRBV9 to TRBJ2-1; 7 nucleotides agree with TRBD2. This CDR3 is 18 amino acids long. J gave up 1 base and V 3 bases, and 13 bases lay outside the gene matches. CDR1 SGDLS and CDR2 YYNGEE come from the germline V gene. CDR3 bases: TGTGCCAGCAGCGAACCTGCGCGGGGCGGGGGATCCTACAATGAGCAGTTCTTC. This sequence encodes CASSEPARGGGSYNEQFF.

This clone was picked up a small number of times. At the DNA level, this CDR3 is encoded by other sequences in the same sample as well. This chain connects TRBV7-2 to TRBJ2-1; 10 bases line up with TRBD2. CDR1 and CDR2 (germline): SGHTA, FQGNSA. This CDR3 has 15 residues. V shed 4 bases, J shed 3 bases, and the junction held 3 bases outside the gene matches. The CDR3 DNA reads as TGTGCCAGCAGCTCGTTAGCGGGAGGCTACAATGAGCAGTTCTTC. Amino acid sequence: CASSSLAGGYNEQFF.

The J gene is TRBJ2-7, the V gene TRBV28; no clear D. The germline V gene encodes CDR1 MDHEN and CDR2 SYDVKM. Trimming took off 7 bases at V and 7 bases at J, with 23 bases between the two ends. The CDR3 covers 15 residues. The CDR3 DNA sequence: TGTGCCAGCAACCCTTCCGGAATGGGTCCGCGTGAGCAGTACTTC. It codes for CASNPSGMGPREQYF.

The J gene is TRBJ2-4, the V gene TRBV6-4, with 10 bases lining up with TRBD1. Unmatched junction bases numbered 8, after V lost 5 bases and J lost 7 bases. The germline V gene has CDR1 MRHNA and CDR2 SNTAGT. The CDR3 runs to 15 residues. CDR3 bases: TGTGCCAGCAGTCCGGGACAGGGGAGTAGTAACATTCAGTACTTC. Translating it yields CASSPGQGSSNIQYF.

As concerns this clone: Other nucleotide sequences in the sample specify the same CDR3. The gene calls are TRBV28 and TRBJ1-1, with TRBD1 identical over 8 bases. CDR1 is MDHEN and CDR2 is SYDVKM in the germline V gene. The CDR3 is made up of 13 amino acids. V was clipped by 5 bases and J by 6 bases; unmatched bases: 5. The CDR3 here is CASSPTGVAEAFF. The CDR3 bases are TGTGCCAGCAGTCCGACAGGGGTGGCTGAAGCTTTCTTT.

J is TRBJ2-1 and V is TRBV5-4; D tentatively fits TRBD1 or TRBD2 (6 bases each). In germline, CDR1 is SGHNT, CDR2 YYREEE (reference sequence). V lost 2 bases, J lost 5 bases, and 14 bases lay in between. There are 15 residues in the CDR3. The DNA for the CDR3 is TGTGCCAGCAGCTTAGGAGGGGGTGGTAACAATGAGCAGTTCTTC. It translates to CASSLGGGGNNEQFF.